A selection of T cell receptor beta chains follows, all from one sample in a study of blood T cell repertoires in COVID-19. Profiling relied on immunoSEQ multiplex PCR, and the TCRdb table lists in-frame clones only, not all of them. The repertoire holds 60,000 to 75,000 clones, with over 75% as singletons. The sequenced material came from peripheral blood. These receptors were taken from a man between 35 and 55 years old with COVID-19, enrolled during active disease. Each CDR3 is given with its conserved first and last residue. Fields, in order: clone size, J gene, V gene, D gene, CDR3 DNA, CDR3 protein. D genes are given only for firm matches. For some rows the clone size is stated as once, few or many, or as a class when expanded; others skip it.

NA | TRBJ2-7 | TRBV27 | TRBD2 | TGTGCCAGCAGTTTATTTAGCCTAGCGGGGGGGAAGGAGCAGTACTTC | CASSLFSLAGGKEQYF
NA | TRBJ1-1 | TRBV5-1 | TRBD1 | TGCGCCAGCAGCACCGGGACAGGGATGAACACTGAAGCTTTCTTT | CASSTGTGMNTEAFF
NA | TRBJ2-3 | TRBV7-3 | NA | TGTGCCAGCAGCTTAACGAGCGGATCCGGGACAGATACGCAGTATTTT | CASSLTSGSGTDTQYF
NA | TRBJ2-1 | TRBV5-1 | TRBD1 | TGCGCCAGCAGCTCTTCCGGGACAGGGGGCAATGAGCAGTTCTTC | CASSSSGTGGNEQFF
NA | TRBJ2-3 | TRBV5-4 | TRBD1 | TGTGCCAGCAGCTTGGGGGACAGGGTTAGTGGAGCGCAGTATTTT | CASSLGDRVSGAQYF
NA | TRBJ1-4 | TRBV5-1 | TRBD1 | TGCGCCAGCAGCCTTACACAGGGGACTAATGAAAAACTGTTTTTT | CASSLTQGTNEKLFF
few | TRBJ1-2 | TRBV7-9 | TRBD1 | TGTGCCAGCAGCTTAGCGTGGGACAGGCCCCCCGATGGCTACACCTTC | CASSLAWDRPPDGYTF
once | TRBJ2-7 | TRBV27 | TRBD1 | TGTGCCAGCAGTTTAAAGACAGGGAGCTCCTACGAGCAGTACTTC | CASSLKTGSSYEQYF
NA | TRBJ2-7 | TRBV16 | NA | TGTGCCAGCAGCCAATCGTTCGGGTCCCACTCCTACGAGCAGTACTTC | CASSQSFGSHSYEQYF
NA | TRBJ2-7 | TRBV29-1 | NA | TGCAGCGTTGAAGAGTCAACTGCCCACCAGTACTTC | CSVEESTAHQYF
NA | TRBJ2-1 | TRBV7-9 | TRBD1 | TGTGCCAGCAGCTCCTCGGGGACAGCCTACAATGAGCAGTTCTTC | CASSSSGTAYNEQFF
NA | TRBJ2-6 | TRBV9 | TRBD1 | TGTGCCAGCAGCGTAGGACAGGGGATAGCCAACGTCCTGACTTTC | CASSVGQGIANVLTF
NA | TRBJ1-1 | TRBV6-5 | NA | TGTGCCAGCACATCTATGGGGCAGGCGGACACTGAAGCTTTCTTT | CASTSMGQADTEAFF
once | TRBJ1-1 | TRBV6-5 | NA | TGTGCCAGCAGTTACTCGAAATGGGGGGAGAACACTGAAGCTTTCTTT | CASSYSKWGENTEAFF
NA | TRBJ1-6 | TRBV7-9 | NA | TGTGCCAGCAGACCCACAGGTTCGAATTCACCCCTCCACTTT | CASRPTGSNSPLHF
NA | TRBJ1-1 | TRBV7-3 | TRBD1 | TGTGCCAGCAGCTCGGGGACAGGGGCTTACACTGAAGCTTTCTTT | CASSSGTGAYTEAFF
NA | TRBJ1-3 | TRBV9 | NA | TGTGCCAGCAGCGTAGGAGTAGGGAGAGTTTCTGGAAACACCATATATTTT | CASSVGVGRVSGNTIYF
NA | TRBJ2-1 | TRBV29-1 | NA | TGCAGCGTTAGGGGTGATGGTGAGCAGTTCTTC | CSVRGDGEQFF
NA | TRBJ2-5 | TRBV27 | NA | TGTGCCAGCAGTAAGGGGGACGGGGAGACCCAGTACTTC | CASSKGDGETQYF
NA | TRBJ2-7 | TRBV13 | NA | TGTGCCAGCAGCTCCTACTCGCGGGACGAGCAGTACTTC | CASSSYSRDEQYF
NA | TRBJ1-1 | TRBV28 | TRBD1 | TGTGCCAGCAGTCACCAGGACAGGGGGCGATTCCAAGCTTTCTTT | CASSHQDRGRFQAFF
few | TRBJ1-3 | TRBV6-5 | NA | TGTGCCAGCAGACTGACGACAGTCAGTGGAAACACCATATATTTT | CASRLTTVSGNTIYF
NA | TRBJ2-2 | TRBV27 | TRBD1 | TGTGCCAGCACCCGGGACAGGGACGGGGAGCTGTTTTTT | CASTRDRDGELFF
NA | TRBJ2-1 | TRBV13 | NA | TGTGCCAGCAGCTCCGGTGGAGGGTCCTACAATGAGCAGTTCTTC | CASSSGGGSYNEQFF
NA | TRBJ2-3 | TRBV6-9 | TRBD2 | TGTGCCAGCAGTTATTCTCCAGATAGCGGGGGGGGTACAGATACGCAGTATTTT | CASSYSPDSGGGTDTQYF
NA | TRBJ2-3 | TRBV2 | TRBD2 | TGTGCCAGCAGTGGTCCTAGCGGGGGAGCAGATACGCAGTATTTT | CASSGPSGGADTQYF
NA | TRBJ2-7 | TRBV10-2 | NA | TGCGCCAGCAGCCTTGTCGTCAGCGAGCAGTACTTC | CASSLVVSEQYF
NA | TRBJ2-5 | TRBV30 | TRBD1 | TGTGCCTGGAGTCCACAGGGGCGGGAGACCCAGTACTTC | CAWSPQGRETQYF
NA | TRBJ1-1 | TRBV2 | NA | TGTGCCAGCAGTGTCTTTCGTGAAGCTTTCTTT | CASSVFREAFF
NA | TRBJ1-2 | TRBV6-1 | NA | TGTGCCAGCAGTGAAGCGCTAGAAGCGGTCTATGGCTACACCTTC | CASSEALEAVYGYTF
NA | TRBJ1-2 | TRBV6-5 | NA | TGTGCCAGCAGTTCAGGGTATGGCTACACCTTC | CASSSGYGYTF
once | TRBJ1-3 | TRBV18 | NA | TGTGCCAGCTCACCAAGATCGAACCGGGGTTCTGGAAACACCATATATTTT | CASSPRSNRGSGNTIYF
NA | TRBJ2-3 | TRBV21-1 | NA | TGTGCCAGCAGCAACTCCTGGACGGGGAGCACAGATACGCAGTATTTT | CASSNSWTGSTDTQYF
NA | TRBJ1-4 | TRBV11-2 | NA | TGTGCCAGCAGCCCGAGGGTGTTGGGGAATGAAAAACTGTTTTTT | CASSPRVLGNEKLFF
NA | TRBJ2-5 | TRBV5-4 | NA | TGTGCCAGCAGCTCCCCCCATGAGACCCAGTACTTC | CASSSPHETQYF
NA | TRBJ1-2 | TRBV5-1 | TRBD1 | TGCGCCAGCAGCACGGGACAGGGGGGTAGCTATGGCTACACCTTC | CASSTGQGGSYGYTF
NA | TRBJ1-4 | TRBV5-1 | NA | TGCGCCAGCAGCTTGGACAGCACAACTAATGAAAAACTGTTTTTT | CASSLDSTTNEKLFF
NA | TRBJ2-1 | TRBV24-1 | NA | TGTGCCACCAGTGATTTGGGGGCGGGGGCCGGGGACAATGAGCAGTTCTTC | CATSDLGAGAGDNEQFF
NA | TRBJ1-2 | TRBV30 | NA | TGTGCCTGCCTCCCCGGACAGTCCCTCTATGGCTACACCTTC | CACLPGQSLYGYTF
NA | TRBJ2-3 | TRBV30 | NA | TGTGCCTGGAGTGTACAAGATACGCAGTATTTT | CAWSVQDTQYF
once | TRBJ2-7 | TRBV2 | NA | TGTGCCAGCAGTGAACAATTGGAGGGTAAAGAATACTTC | CASSEQLEGKEYF
NA | TRBJ1-1 | TRBV9 | NA | TGTGCCAGCAGCTTCAGTGGGGGGACTGAAGCTTTCTTT | CASSFSGGTEAFF
NA | TRBJ1-2 | TRBV5-1 | NA | TGCGCCAGCAGCTTGGCGGGGTCCGACTATAAGTCTGGCTACACCTTC | CASSLAGSDYKSGYTF
NA | TRBJ2-5 | TRBV5-1 | TRBD2 | TGCGCCAGCAGCTTGGGGCTAGCGGGGGGGATTCACCAAGAGACCCAGTACTTC | CASSLGLAGGIHQETQYF
NA | TRBJ1-1 | TRBV27 | TRBD1 | TGTGCCAGCAGCACAGGGGGCCATGTCATCCCTGAAGCTTTCTTT | CASSTGGHVIPEAFF
NA | TRBJ2-5 | TRBV18 | NA | TGTGCCAGCTCACCAAAGTTGGCCGATCCGTACCAAGAGACCCAGTACTTC | CASSPKLADPYQETQYF
NA | TRBJ2-2 | TRBV30 | TRBD1 | TGTGCCTGGAGCCGAGGGGGCACGAACACCGGGGAGCTGTTTTTT | CAWSRGGTNTGELFF
NA | TRBJ2-7 | TRBV28 | TRBD1 | TGTGCCAGCAGTTTAGGCGGACAGGGATACGAGCAGTACTTC | CASSLGGQGYEQYF
NA | TRBJ1-6 | TRBV7-6 | NA | TGTGCCAGCAGCTCCCCCTCGGGCGCAGGGCAATATTCACCCCTCCACTTT | CASSSPSGAGQYSPLHF
NA | TRBJ2-2 | TRBV25-1 | TRBD2 | TGTGCCAGCAGTGGGCCCCGACAGCGGGGCACCGGGGAGCTGTTTTTT | CASSGPRQRGTGELFF
once | TRBJ1-4 | TRBV2 | NA | TGTGCCAGCAGTATGGAGGGTTCTAATGAAAAACTGTTTTTT | CASSMEGSNEKLFF
NA | TRBJ1-1 | TRBV5-8 | NA | TGTGCCAGCAGCTTGAGGCATGCAGGAACTGAAGCTTTCTTT | CASSLRHAGTEAFF
NA | TRBJ1-3 | TRBV28 | NA | TGTGCCAGCAGTTCACCTCAGGGGTTCTTTGGAAACACCATATATTTT | CASSSPQGFFGNTIYF
NA | TRBJ2-3 | TRBV11-2 | TRBD1 | TGTGCCAGCAGCCCTGGGACAGATCGCACAGATACGCAGTATTTT | CASSPGTDRTDTQYF
NA | TRBJ2-4 | TRBV28 | NA | TGTGCCAGCAGTCTATCAGGGTCCAAAAACATTCAGTACTTC | CASSLSGSKNIQYF
NA | TRBJ1-2 | TRBV3-1/TRBV3-2 | NA | TGTGCCAGCAGCCAAGACAGGGGCGATGGCTACACCTTC | CASSQDRGDGYTF
NA | TRBJ1-3 | TRBV10-1 | NA | TGCGCCAGCAGCCACGGGGACAACTCTGGAAACACCATATATTTT | CASSHGDNSGNTIYF
NA | TRBJ1-6 | TRBV19 | TRBD1 | TGTGCCAGTAAGGAGGGGGGACAGCTGAAATCACCCCTCCACTTT | CASKEGGQLKSPLHF